A single sample is the source of the 26 T cell receptor beta chains below, sequenced in a study of neurological immune-mediated disorders. TCRdb processed the 5' RACE reads anew with MiXCR; each CDR3 protein has one entry. Among about 35,000 distinct CDR3 sequences listed, 3% to 4% were seen once. Sample: PBMCs. These receptors all come from a man aged 30-40 years with multiple sclerosis.

This clonotype was observed many times. The gene calls are TRBV12-3 or TRBV12-4 and TRBJ1-2, with TRBD1 matching 7 bases. With 4 bases clipped from V and 5 bases from J, the junction kept 13 bases outside the gene matches. The CDR3 length is 16 residues. This chain's CDR3 is CASSWGQLKQLYGYTF. The CDR3 nucleotides are TGTGCCAGCAGTTGGGGACAGCTAAAACAACTATATGGCTACACCTTC.

There are many counts of this clonotype. The chain uses TRBV12-3 or TRBV12-4 and TRBJ1-1; no definite D call. Trimming pared 5 bases from V and 1 base from J, leaving 11 bases between. This CDR3 is built from 14 residues. The CDR3 loop is CASSPLSWNTEAFF. CDR3 DNA sequence: TGTGCCAGCAGTCCCTTAAGTTGGAACACTGAAGCTTTCTTT.

This clonotype was detected many times. The chain carries TRBV9 and TRBJ2-1, with 12 positions matching TRBD2. From germline, CDR1 is SGDLS and CDR2 YYNGEE. J lost 4 bases, V lost 0 bases, and 11 bases had no gene match. This CDR3 has 19 amino acids. The DNA of the CDR3 is TGTGCCAGCAGCGTAGGTTTGGCTAGCGGGGGGGCCGCATACAATGAGCAGTTCTTC. Translating gives CASSVGLASGGAAYNEQFF.

V gene TRBV5-1 combines with J gene TRBJ2-3; possibly TRBD1 for D (6 bases). CDR3 length equals 14 residues. The germline V and J ends were trimmed by 4 bases and 4 bases, with 13 bases remaining between them. The germline V gene has CDR1 SGHRS and CDR2 YFSETQ. CDR3 DNA sequence: TGCGCCAGCAGCCGCGGACAGAACGCAGATACGCAGTATTTT. Translating gives CASSRGQNADTQYF.

This clonotype was recorded many times. CDR3 sequence: CAISGRQGAYNEQFF. Written as DNA, the CDR3 is TGTGCCATCAGTGGCAGGCAGGGAGCCTACAATGAGCAGTTCTTC. V usage is TRBV10-3 and J usage is TRBJ2-1; D tentatively reads TRBD1 or TRBD2 (5 bases each). The CDR3 is 15 amino acids. Trimming left V 4 bases short and J 2 bases short, with 12 bases between. Germline V gene data show CDR1 as ENHRY and CDR2 as SYGVKD.

This chain joins TRBV5-5 and TRBJ2-5; 9 bases line up with TRBD2. CDR1 is SGHKS and CDR2 is YYEKEE in the germline V gene (reference sequence). This CDR3 is 16 amino acids long. The trim removed 1 base at V and 5 bases at J, leaving 9 bases unmatched. The CDR3 nucleotides are TGTGCCAGCAGCTTGAACTGGTTAGCGGGGGACGAGACCCAGTACTTC. This encodes CASSLNWLAGDETQYF.

This rearrangement joins TRBV12-3 or TRBV12-4 to TRBJ1-2; no clear D gene. V lost 9 bases and J 0 bases, leaving 11 bases between the germline ends. This CDR3 is 13 amino acids long. The CDR3 region has the DNA TGTGCCAGGGCAGCCTGCCCTAACTATGGCTACACCTTC. The encoded protein is CARAACPNYGYTF.

This clonotype was detected ten times or more. The chain carries TRBV20-1 and TRBJ1-1; unclear D gene. Germline assignment: CDR1 DFQATT and CDR2 SNEGSKA (reference sequence). This CDR3 comprises 12 residues. The V end lost 0 bases, the J end lost 4 bases, and 6 bases lay between the germline ends. The CDR3 bases are TGCAGTGCTAGAGAATCAGTCACTGAAGCTTTCTTT. This gives the protein CSARESVTEAFF.

In this sample, this clonotype turned up many times. This chain links TRBV5-8 with TRBJ1-6, with D unclear. The germline V gene has CDR1 SGHTS and CDR2 YDEGEE. The CDR3 contains 15 residues. The germline V and J ends were trimmed by 4 bases and 0 bases, with 8 bases remaining between them. The CDR3 reads CASSSRSSYNSPLHF. In DNA form, the CDR3 reads TGTGCCAGCAGCAGCAGGAGCTCCTATAATTCACCCCTCCACTTT. The variable domain in full, completed from reference TRBV5-8 and TRBJ1-6, reads EAGVTQSPTHLIKTRGQQATLRCSPISGHTSVYWYQQALGLGLQFLLWYDEGEERNRGNFPPRFSGRQFPNYSSELNVNALELEDSALYLCASSSRSSYNSPLHFGNGTRLTVT.

Ten or more counts support this clonotype. This rearrangement joins TRBV5-1 to TRBJ2-5; D tentatively reads TRBD1 or TRBD2 (6 bases each). The CDR3 spans 16 residues. Germline V gene lookup returns CDR1 SGHRS and CDR2 YFSETQ. Trimming pared 2 bases from V and 0 bases from J, leaving 14 bases between. The CDR3 loop is CASSFRETGNQETQYF. CDR3 nucleotide sequence: TGCGCCAGCAGCTTTCGGGAGACAGGAAACCAAGAGACCCAGTACTTC.

There are many counts of this clonotype. This chain links TRBV29-1 with TRBJ1-2; possible D gene TRBD1, 6 bases. Germline CDR1 is SQVTM and CDR2 is ANQGSEA. The CDR3 spans 14 residues. V was trimmed by 1 base and J by 4 bases, leaving 13 bases between them. The CDR3 region is CSVEGGAGTYGYTF. The CDR3 coding sequence is TGCAGCGTTGAAGGGGGGGCGGGGACCTATGGCTACACCTTC.

This clonotype appeared many times. V and J are TRBV6-5 and TRBJ1-3; perhaps TRBD1 as D (6 bases). This CDR3 spans 16 amino acids. Trimming left V 5 bases short and J 0 bases short, with 14 bases between. Germline V lookup: CDR1 MNHEY, CDR2 SVGAGI. CDR3 bases: TGTGCCAGCAGTCTACAGGGACTGAACTCTGGAAACACCATATATTTT. This sequence encodes CASSLQGLNSGNTIYF.

This clonotype was seen at least ten times. The V and J genes are TRBV10-3 and TRBJ2-3, with 9 bases matching TRBD2. Losses at the gene ends were 0 bases for V and 2 bases for J; bases not matched to a gene: 15. The CDR3 sequence is 20 residues long. Germline V gene lookup returns CDR1 ENHRY and CDR2 SYGVKD. CDR3 amino acids: CAISESIAGGFSGDTDTQYF. The CDR3 bases are TGTGCCATCAGTGAGTCGATCGCGGGGGGGTTCTCCGGAGACACAGATACGCAGTATTTT.

This clonotype has a count of ten or more. The chain carries TRBV7-2 and TRBJ2-2; D ambiguous. The germline gives CDR1 SGHTA, CDR2 FQGNSA. Trimming took off 5 bases at V and 5 bases at J, with 18 bases between the two ends. CDR3 length: 16 amino acids. CDR3 in amino acids: CASSPGPVRGTGELFF. The CDR3 nucleotides read TGTGCCAGCAGCCCTGGACCTGTCCGAGGAACCGGGGAGCTGTTTTTT.

This clonotype was picked up a small number of times. This chain connects TRBV19 to TRBJ1-2, with no clear D. The CDR3 consists of 19 residues. The V gene lost 5 bases and the J gene lost 0 bases, with 25 bases spanning the gap. Germline CDR1 LNHDA, CDR2 SQIVND (reference sequence). The CDR3 sequence: CASSDIPMIEQATNYGYTF. The CDR3 nucleotides are TGTGCCAGTAGTGATATCCCCATGATCGAGCAGGCAACTAACTATGGCTACACCTTC.

This clonotype was seen repeatedly, ten times or more. The chain uses TRBV20-1 and TRBJ2-2; tentatively, D is TRBD2 (6 bases). Germline values: CDR1 DFQATT, CDR2 SNEGSKA (reference sequence). The CDR3 has 12 amino acids. V gave up 3 bases and J gave up 5 bases, with 7 bases separating them. CDR3 bases: TGCAGTGCTAGCCGGGGGACCGGGGAGCTGTTTTTT. Its protein is CSASRGTGELFF.

In this sample, this clonotype turned up many times. The V gene is TRBV6-5, the J gene TRBJ1-5, with TRBD1 matching 9 bases. The germline V gene encodes CDR1 MNHEY and CDR2 SVGAGI. CDR3 length: 14 amino acids. With 10 bases clipped from V and 5 bases from J, the junction kept 9 bases outside the gene matches. CDR3 protein: CAMAHRGLYQPQHF. The CDR3 DNA follows: TGTGCCATGGCTCACAGGGGGCTATATCAGCCCCAGCATTTT.

This clonotype came up a few times. This chain connects TRBV6-2 or TRBV6-3 to TRBJ1-2, with 9 bases lining up with TRBD1. The trim removed 4 bases at V and 5 bases at J, leaving 5 bases unmatched. The CDR3 runs 14 residues. CDR1 is MNHEY, CDR2 SVGEGT, per germline. CDR3 region: CASSSRDRVYGYTF. The CDR3 coding sequence is TGTGCCAGCAGTTCCCGGGACAGGGTTTATGGCTACACCTTC.

This clonotype appeared many times. The rearrangement links TRBV20-1 to TRBJ1-1, with TRBD1 as a possible D gene (5 bases). Trimming removed 1 base from V and 6 bases from J, with 15 bases in between. Germline assignment: CDR1 DFQATT and CDR2 SNEGSKA (reference sequence). This CDR3 comprises 14 residues. In DNA form, the CDR3 reads TGCAGTGCTAGAGTTGTCAGGGTGAGTTCTGAAGCTTTCTTT. Amino acids: CSARVVRVSSEAFF.

In regard to this clonotype: This sequence may be a read error, since a much larger clone differs from it by one base. The chain has TRBV29-1 and TRBJ2-2; D is unclear. Germline V gene data show CDR1 as SQVTM and CDR2 as ANQGSEA. V was pared by 4 bases and J by 5 bases, with 14 bases between. The CDR3 spans 14 residues. DNA of the CDR3: TGCAGCGTTGTCCTGGGAAGTATTACCGGGGAGCTGTTTTTT. This gives the protein CSVVLGSITGELFF.

This clonotype appeared many times. The V and J genes are TRBV6-5 and TRBJ2-3, with D tentatively TRBD1 or TRBD2 (6 bases each). The CDR3 runs 14 residues. Looked up from germline, CDR1 is MNHEY and CDR2 is SVGAGI. V dropped 5 bases and J dropped 4 bases, with 13 bases sitting between them. Written as DNA, the CDR3 is TGTGCCAGCAGTAGGGGGGCCTTACCAGATACGCAGTATTTT. Its translation: CASSRGALPDTQYF.

This clonotype was picked up many times. This chain uses TRBV12-3 or TRBV12-4 with TRBJ1-1; no clear D gene. V lost 5 bases and J 0 bases, leaving 16 bases between the germline ends. The CDR3 covers 16 residues. CDR3 region: CASSPPPEQMNTEAFF. CDR3 DNA: TGTGCCAGCAGTCCACCCCCCGAACAGATGAACACTGAAGCTTTCTTT.

This chain connects TRBV30 to TRBJ2-3; no firm D call. Trimming left V 8 bases short and J 4 bases short, with 16 bases between. The CDR3 totals 13 residues. Germline CDR1 GTSNPN, CDR2 SVGIG (reference sequence). CDR3 sequence (DNA): TGTGCCGGAAACCGACCTCGGTCAGATACGCAGTATTTT. This codes for CAGNRPRSDTQYF. Looking up the rest from reference TRBV30 and TRBJ2-3 gives the full variable domain: SQTIHQWPATLVQPVGSPLSLECTVEGTSNPNLYWYRQAAGRGLQLLFYSVGIGQISSEVPQNLSASRPQDRQFILSSKKLLLSDSGFYLCAGNRPRSDTQYFGPGTRLTVL.

This clonotype was seen ten or more times. V gene TRBV12-3 or TRBV12-4 combines with J gene TRBJ2-7; D is unclear. CDR3 size: 14 residues. The ends were cut back, 3 bases at V and 2 bases at J, with 11 bases in the middle. CDR3 amino acids: CASSFSGSPYEQYF. The CDR3 bases are TGTGCCAGCAGTTTTTCCGGAAGCCCCTACGAGCAGTACTTC.

For this clonotype: The junction differs from germline at one of its ends, possibly a read error. The rearrangement links TRBV12-3 or TRBV12-4 to TRBJ1-5; D ambiguous. The CDR3 spans 13 residues. CDR3 residues: CASSPPSNQPQNF. CDR3 nucleotides: TGTGCCAGCAGTCCTCCATCTAATCAGCCCCAGAATTTT.

This clonotype was detected ten times or more. This chain joins TRBV5-1 and TRBJ2-3, with D perhaps TRBD2 (5 bases). Germline V gene lookup returns CDR1 SGHRS and CDR2 YFSETQ. The CDR3 runs 16 residues. V dropped 3 bases and J dropped 3 bases, with 17 bases sitting between them. The CDR3 nucleotides read TGCGCCAGCAGCTCAGTAGGTGGGAGTGAGACAGATACGCAGTATTTT. Its protein product is CASSSVGGSETDTQYF. The full variable domain, its missing parts supplied by reference TRBV5-1 and TRBJ2-3, is KAGVTQTPRYLIKTRGQQVTLSCSPISGHRSVSWYQQTPGQGLQFLFEYFSETQRNKGNFPGRFSGRQFSNSRSEMNVSTLELGDSALYLCASSSVGGSETDTQYFGPGTRLTVL.